This TCR beta chain was retrieved from a study of glioma-infiltrating T cells. Overall study results and limits: Tissue-blood divergence was below expectation in non-neoplastic patients, above in gliomas. Very few CDR3 sequences were shared between tissue and blood.

V was clipped by 6 bases and J by 11 bases; unmatched bases: 6. The germline gives CDR1 DFQATT, CDR2 SNEGSKA (reference sequence). The CDR3 extends over 11 amino acids. The iRepertoire nested amplicon-rescue multiplex PCR amplified TCR alpha and beta CDR3s from RNA. TCRdb called the multiplex PCR reads again in MiXCR, with one record for every CDR3 protein. The sample consists of roughly 130,000 distinct CDR3 sequences, approximately 26% of them appearing once. This clonotype has more than one count but fewer than ten. What it binds is not known. The TCR sequence derives from a human donor with low-grade glioma or glioblastoma, undergoing nonglioma brain surgery, or in good health (not recorded which). J is TRBJ2-1 and V is TRBV20-1; 8 bases agree with TRBD1. The sequenced sample consisted of glioma tissue, nonneoplastic brain tissue, or PBMCs (not recorded which). As DNA, the CDR3 is TGCAGTGCGAAGACAGGGGCCAAGCAGTTCTTC. Its protein product is CSAKTGAKQFF.